This is a list of T cell receptor beta chains from one sample in a study of T cell repertoires in cytomegalovirus infection. Their target antigens are unknown. TCRdb fed the reads into MiXCR, producing one record per CDR3 protein. This sample has around 540,000 distinct CDR3 sequences; around a third occur once, and the top ten carry 17%. Sequencing used cultured PBMCs, obtained from culture after CMV antigen stimulation. The source is a human donor in good health (CMV status not recorded). Some clones in this sample may be carry-over from other donors' samples. CDR3s include the opening cysteine and the closing phenylalanine or tryptophan. D genes are given only for firm matches. Clone size is shown for a subset of rows, as once, few, many or a class of expanded clone.

J,size,V,D,DNA,CDR3
TRBJ1-4,.,TRBV20-1,TRBD1,TGCAGTGCTAGAGATTGGCGAGGGGGCAGCCGCCTGTCTCCGGGCAGACTGTTTTTT,CSARDWRGGSRLSPGRLFF
TRBJ2-7,.,TRBV7-8,.,TGTGCCAGCAGCTTAAGTGAGGGTTACCACGAGCAGTACTTC,CASSLSEGYHEQYF
TRBJ2-5,.,TRBV9,.,TGTGCCAGCAGTCACGGGGGCGGGCAAGAGACCCAGTACTTC,CASSHGGGQETQYF
TRBJ1-1,.,TRBV12-3/TRBV12-4,.,TGTGCCAGCAGTCCGCGAGGGGACGGCAACACTGAAGCTTTCTTT,CASSPRGDGNTEAFF
TRBJ2-4,few,TRBV7-8,TRBD2,TGTGCCAGCAGCTCAGGACTAGCGGGAATGAAGAACATTCAGTACTTC,CASSSGLAGMKNIQYF
TRBJ2-7,few,TRBV20-1,TRBD2,TGCAGTGCTAGTTTTAGACTAGCGGGAGAGTTGCAGTACTTC,CSASFRLAGELQYF
TRBJ1-2,.,TRBV5-1,.,TGCGCCAGCAGCGATCAGGGCCACTATGGCTACACCTTC,CASSDQGHYGYTF
TRBJ2-1,.,TRBV5-4,TRBD2,TGTGCCAGCAGCTTTAGAACTAGCGACAATGAGCAGTTCTTC,CASSFRTSDNEQFF
TRBJ2-7,.,TRBV11-1,TRBD2,TGTGCCAGCAGCCGGACTAGCGGGAGGGCCGACCCCTACGAGCAGTACTTC,CASSRTSGRADPYEQYF
TRBJ2-1,few,TRBV7-8,.,TGTGCCAGCAGCTTAGGACCTAGCTGGAGGGGGGACAATGAGCAGTTCTTC,CASSLGPSWRGDNEQFF
TRBJ1-5,once,TRBV6-8,.,TGTGCCAGCAGCCGCAGGGAAAACGAACGAGGTCAGCCCCAGCATTTT,CASSRRENERGQPQHF
TRBJ2-3,many,TRBV12-3/TRBV12-4,.,TGTGCCAGCAGCTTAGCAGGAGATACGCAGTATTTT,CASSLAGDTQYF
TRBJ1-5,.,TRBV24-1,.,TGTGCCACCAGTGATCCGGGCAGGCCCAATCAGCCCCAGCATTTT,CATSDPGRPNQPQHF
TRBJ2-3,.,TRBV29-1,.,TGCAGCGTTGAAGTCGGGGGAATAGATACGCAGTATTTT,CSVEVGGIDTQYF
TRBJ2-1,few,TRBV5-1,.,TGCGCCAGCCGACTTCGCGGAGAGGCCAATGAGCAGTTCTTC,CASRLRGEANEQFF
TRBJ1-2,.,TRBV29-1,TRBD1,TGCAGCGTGAGCGACAGGGCACAAGGCTACACCTTC,CSVSDRAQGYTF